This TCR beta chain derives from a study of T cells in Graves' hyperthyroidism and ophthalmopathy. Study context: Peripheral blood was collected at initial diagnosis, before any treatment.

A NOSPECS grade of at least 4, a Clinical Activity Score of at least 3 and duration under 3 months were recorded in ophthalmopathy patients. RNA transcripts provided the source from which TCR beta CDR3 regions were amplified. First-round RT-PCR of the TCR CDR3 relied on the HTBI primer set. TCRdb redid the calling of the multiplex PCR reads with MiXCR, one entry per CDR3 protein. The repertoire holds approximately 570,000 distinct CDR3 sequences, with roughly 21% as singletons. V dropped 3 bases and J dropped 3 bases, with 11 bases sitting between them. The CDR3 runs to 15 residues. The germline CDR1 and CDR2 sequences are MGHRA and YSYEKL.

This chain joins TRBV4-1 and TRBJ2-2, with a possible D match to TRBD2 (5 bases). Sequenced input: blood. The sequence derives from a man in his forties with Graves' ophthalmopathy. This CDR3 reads CASSHTRLDTGELFF. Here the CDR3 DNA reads TGCGCCAGCAGCCACACTAGATTGGACACCGGGGAGCTGTTTTTT.